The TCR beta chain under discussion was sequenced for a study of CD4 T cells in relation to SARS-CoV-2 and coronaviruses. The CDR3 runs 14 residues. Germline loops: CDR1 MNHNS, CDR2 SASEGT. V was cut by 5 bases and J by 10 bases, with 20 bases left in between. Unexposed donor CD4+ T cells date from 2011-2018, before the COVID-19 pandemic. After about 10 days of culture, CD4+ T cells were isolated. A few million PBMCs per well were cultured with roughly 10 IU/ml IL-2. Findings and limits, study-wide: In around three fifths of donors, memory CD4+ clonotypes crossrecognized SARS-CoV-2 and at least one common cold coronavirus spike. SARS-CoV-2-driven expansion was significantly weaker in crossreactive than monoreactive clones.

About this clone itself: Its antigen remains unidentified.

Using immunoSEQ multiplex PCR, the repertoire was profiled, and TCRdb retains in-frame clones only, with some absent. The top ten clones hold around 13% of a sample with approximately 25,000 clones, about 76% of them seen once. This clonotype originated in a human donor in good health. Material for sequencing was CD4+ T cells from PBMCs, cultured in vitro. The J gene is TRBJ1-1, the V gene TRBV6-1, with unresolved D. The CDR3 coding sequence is TGTGCCAGCAGTCCCTCCGGGCAGTTCCTCGGAGCTTTCTTT. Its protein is CASSPSGQFLGAFF.